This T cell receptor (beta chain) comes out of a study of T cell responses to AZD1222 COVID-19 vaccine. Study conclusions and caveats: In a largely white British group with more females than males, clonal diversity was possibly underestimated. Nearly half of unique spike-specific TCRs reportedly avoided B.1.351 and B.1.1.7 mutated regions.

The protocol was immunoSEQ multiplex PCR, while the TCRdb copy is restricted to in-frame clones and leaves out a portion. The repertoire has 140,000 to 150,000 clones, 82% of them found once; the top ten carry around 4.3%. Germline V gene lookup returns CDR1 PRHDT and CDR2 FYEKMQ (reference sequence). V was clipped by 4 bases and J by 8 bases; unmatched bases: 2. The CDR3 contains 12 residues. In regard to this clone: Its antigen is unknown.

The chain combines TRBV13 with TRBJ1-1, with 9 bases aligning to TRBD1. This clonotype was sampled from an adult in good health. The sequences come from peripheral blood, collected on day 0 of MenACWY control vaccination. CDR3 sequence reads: CASSWGTGEAFF. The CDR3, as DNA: TGTGCCAGCAGCTGGGGGACAGGGGAAGCTTTCTTT.